This TCR beta chain was captured by sequencing in a study of blood T cell repertoires in COVID-19. Sequencing was performed with immunoSEQ multiplex PCR; in TCRdb, only in-frame clones are kept and a portion is missing. The data hold some 99,000 clones, with roughly 89% observed a single time. Germline V gene lookup returns CDR1 LGHDT and CDR2 YNNKEL (reference sequence). The CDR3 loop spans 15 amino acids. V lost 0 bases and J 8 bases, leaving 16 bases between the germline ends. The sample consisted of peripheral blood. The receptor was derived from a human donor with COVID-19, enrolled during active disease. The donor label of this sample is uncertain. The chain recombines TRBV3-1 (or the pseudogene TRBV3-2) with TRBJ1-2; tentatively, D is TRBD1 (6 bases). CDR3 coding DNA: TGTGCCAGCAGCCAAGACGTGGCAGGGGCACGGGGCTACACCTTC. This translates into CASSQDVAGARGYTF.